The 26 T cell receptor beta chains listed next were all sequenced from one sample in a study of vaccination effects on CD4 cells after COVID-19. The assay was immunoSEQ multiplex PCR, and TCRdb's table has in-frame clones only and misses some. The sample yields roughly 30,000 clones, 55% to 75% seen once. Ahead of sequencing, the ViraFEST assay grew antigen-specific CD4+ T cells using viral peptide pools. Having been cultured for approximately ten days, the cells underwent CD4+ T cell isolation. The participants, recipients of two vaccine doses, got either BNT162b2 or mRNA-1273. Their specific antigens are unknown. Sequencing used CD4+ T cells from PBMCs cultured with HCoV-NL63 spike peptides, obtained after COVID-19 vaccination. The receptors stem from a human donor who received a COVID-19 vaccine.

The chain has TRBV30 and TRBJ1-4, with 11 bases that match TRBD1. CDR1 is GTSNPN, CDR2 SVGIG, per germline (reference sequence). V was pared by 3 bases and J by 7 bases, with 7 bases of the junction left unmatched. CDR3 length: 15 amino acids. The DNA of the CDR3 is TGTGCCTGGAGGCCGCCGGACAGGGGGCTTGAAAAACTGTTTTTT. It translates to CAWRPPDRGLEKLFF.

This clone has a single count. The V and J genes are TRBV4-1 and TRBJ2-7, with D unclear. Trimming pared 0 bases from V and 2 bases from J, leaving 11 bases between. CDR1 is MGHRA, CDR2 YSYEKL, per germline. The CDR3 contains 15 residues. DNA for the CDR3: TGCGCCAGCAGCCAAGACCGGAGCGAACCCTACGAGCAGTACTTC. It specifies CASSQDRSEPYEQYF.

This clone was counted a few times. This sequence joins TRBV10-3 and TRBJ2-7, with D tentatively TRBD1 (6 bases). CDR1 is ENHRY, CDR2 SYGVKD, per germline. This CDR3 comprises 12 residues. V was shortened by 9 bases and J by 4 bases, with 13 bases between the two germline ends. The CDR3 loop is CAIMKGQYEQYF. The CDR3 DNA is TGTGCCATAATGAAAGGACAGTACGAGCAGTACTTC.

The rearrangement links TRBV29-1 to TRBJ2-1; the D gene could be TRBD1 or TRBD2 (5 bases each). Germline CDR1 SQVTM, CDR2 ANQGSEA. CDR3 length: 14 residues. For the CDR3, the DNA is TGCAGTACCCTCGGGGCAAGTCCCTACAATGAGCAGTTCTTC. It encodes CSTLGASPYNEQFF.

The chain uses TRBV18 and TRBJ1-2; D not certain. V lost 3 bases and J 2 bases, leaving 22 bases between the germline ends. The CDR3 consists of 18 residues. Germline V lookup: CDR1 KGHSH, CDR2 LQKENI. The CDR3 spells CASSPTGQVRGVNYGYTF. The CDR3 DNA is TGTGCCAGCTCACCTACTGGCCAGGTCCGTGGGGTGAACTATGGCTACACCTTC.

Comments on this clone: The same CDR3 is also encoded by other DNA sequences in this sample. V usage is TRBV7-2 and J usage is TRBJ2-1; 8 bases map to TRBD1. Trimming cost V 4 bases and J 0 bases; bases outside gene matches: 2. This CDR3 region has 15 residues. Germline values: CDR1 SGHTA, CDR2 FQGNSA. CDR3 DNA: TGTGCCAGCAGCTCAGACAGGGGCTCCTACAATGAGCAGTTCTTC. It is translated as CASSSDRGSYNEQFF.

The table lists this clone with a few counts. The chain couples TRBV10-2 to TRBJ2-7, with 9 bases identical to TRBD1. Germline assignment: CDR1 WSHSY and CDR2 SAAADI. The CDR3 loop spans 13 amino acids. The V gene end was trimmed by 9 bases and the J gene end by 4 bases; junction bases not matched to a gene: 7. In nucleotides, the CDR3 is TGCGCCAGTAAGGACAGGGGAAAATACGAGCAGTACTTC. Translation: CASKDRGKYEQYF.

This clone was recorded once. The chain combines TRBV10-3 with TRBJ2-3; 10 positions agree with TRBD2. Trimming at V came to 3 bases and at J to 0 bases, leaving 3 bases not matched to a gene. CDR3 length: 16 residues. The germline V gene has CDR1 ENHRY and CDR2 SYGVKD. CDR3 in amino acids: CAISDSGRSSTDTQYF. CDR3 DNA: TGTGCCATCAGTGATAGCGGGAGGTCGAGCACAGATACGCAGTATTTT.

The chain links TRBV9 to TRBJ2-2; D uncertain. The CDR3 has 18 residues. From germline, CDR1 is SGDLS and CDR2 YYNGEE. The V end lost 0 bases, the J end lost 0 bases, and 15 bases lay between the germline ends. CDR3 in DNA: TGTGCCAGCAGCGTAGGGGTGGGTTGGGTATCGAACACCGGGGAGCTGTTTTTT. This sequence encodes CASSVGVGWVSNTGELFF.

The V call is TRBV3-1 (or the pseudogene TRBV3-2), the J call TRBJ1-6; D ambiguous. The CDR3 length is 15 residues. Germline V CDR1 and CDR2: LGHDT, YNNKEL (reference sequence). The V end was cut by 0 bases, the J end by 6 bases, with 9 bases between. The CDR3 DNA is TGTGCCAGCAGCCAAGATCCACCCACTAATTCACCCCTCCACTTT. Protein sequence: CASSQDPPTNSPLHF.

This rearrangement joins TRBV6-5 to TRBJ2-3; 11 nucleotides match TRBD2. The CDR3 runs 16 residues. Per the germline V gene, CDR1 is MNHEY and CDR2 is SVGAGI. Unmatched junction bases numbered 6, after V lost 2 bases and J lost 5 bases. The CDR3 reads CASSYPSGGRRDTQYF. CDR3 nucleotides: TGTGCCAGCAGTTACCCTAGCGGGGGGCGGAGAGATACGCAGTATTTT.

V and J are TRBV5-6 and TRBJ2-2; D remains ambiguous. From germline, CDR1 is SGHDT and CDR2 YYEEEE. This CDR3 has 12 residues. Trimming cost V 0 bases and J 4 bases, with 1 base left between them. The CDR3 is CASSLATGELFF. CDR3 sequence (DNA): TGTGCCAGCAGCTTGGCCACCGGGGAGCTGTTTTTT.

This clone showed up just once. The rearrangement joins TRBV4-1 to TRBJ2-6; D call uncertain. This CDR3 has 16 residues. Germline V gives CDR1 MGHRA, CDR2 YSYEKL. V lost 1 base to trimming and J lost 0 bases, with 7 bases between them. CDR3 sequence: CASSQGIDSGANVLTF. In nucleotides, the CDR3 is TGCGCCAGCAGCCAAGGCATAGACTCTGGGGCCAACGTCCTGACTTTC.

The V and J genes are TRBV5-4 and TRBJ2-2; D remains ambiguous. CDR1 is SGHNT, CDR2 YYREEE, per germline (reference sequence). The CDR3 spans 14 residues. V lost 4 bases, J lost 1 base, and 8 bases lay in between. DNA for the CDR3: TGTGCCAGCAGCCATACTAAGAACACCGGGGAGCTGTTTTTT. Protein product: CASSHTKNTGELFF.

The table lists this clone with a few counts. The DNA of the CDR3 is TGTGCCAGCAGTGAAGCGCTTGGACAAAACTATGGCTACACCTTC. Translation: CASSEALGQNYGYTF. The chain carries TRBV6-1 and TRBJ1-2; tentative D call: TRBD1 (5 bases). CDR1 is MNHNS, CDR2 SASEGT, per germline. V was trimmed by 0 bases and J by 2 bases, leaving 10 bases between them. This CDR3 is built from 15 residues.

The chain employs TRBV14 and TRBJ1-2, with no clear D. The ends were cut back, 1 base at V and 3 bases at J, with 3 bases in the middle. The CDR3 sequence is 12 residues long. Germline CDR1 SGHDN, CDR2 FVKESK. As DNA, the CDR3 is TGTGCCAGCAGCCAAGGAGACTATGGCTACACCTTC. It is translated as CASSQGDYGYTF.

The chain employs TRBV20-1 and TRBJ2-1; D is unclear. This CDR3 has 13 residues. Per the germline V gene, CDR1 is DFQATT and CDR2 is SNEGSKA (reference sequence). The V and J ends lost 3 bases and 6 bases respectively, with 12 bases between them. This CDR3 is CSASASRFNEQFF. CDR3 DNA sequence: TGCAGTGCTAGTGCTTCGCGGTTCAATGAGCAGTTCTTC.

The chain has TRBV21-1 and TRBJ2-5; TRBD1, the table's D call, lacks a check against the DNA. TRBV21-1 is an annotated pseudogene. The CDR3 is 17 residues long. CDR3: CASSKVDWTGGKETQYF. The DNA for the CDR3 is TGTGCCAGCAGCAAAGTTGATTGGACAGGGGGGAAAGAGACCCAGTACTTC.

The CDR3: CASSLGLLQGATGELFF. DNA of the CDR3: TGTGCCAGCAGCTTAGGTCTTCTCCAGGGAGCCACCGGGGAGCTGTTTTTT. V gene TRBV7-9 combines with J gene TRBJ2-2; D possibly uses TRBD1 or TRBD2 (5 bases each). V lost 1 base to trimming and J lost 4 bases, with 16 bases between them. Germline V gives CDR1 SEHNR, CDR2 FQNEAQ (reference sequence). The CDR3 contains 17 residues.

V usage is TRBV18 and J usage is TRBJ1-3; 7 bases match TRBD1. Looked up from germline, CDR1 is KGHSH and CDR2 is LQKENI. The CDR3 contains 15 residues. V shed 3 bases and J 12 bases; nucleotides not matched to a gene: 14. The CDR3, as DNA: TGTGCCAGCTCACCGGAGGACAGGCCCTCTCAGCGCATATATTTT. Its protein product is CASSPEDRPSQRIYF. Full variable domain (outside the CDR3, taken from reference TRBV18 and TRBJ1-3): NAGVMQNPRHLVRRRGQEARLRCSPMKGHSHVYWYRQLPEEGLKFMVYLQKENIIDESGMPKERFSAEFPKEGPSILRIQQVVRGDSAAYFCASSPEDRPSQRIYFGEGSWLTVV.

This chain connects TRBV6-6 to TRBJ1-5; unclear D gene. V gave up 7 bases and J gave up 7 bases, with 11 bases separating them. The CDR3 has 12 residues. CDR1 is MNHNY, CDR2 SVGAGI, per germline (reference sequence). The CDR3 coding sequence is TGTGCCAGCACCTCGATGGACCAGCCCCAGCATTTT. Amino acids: CASTSMDQPQHF.

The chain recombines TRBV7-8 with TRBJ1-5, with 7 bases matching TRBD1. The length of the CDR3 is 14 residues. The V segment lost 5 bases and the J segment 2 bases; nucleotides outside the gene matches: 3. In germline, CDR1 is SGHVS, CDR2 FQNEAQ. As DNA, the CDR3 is TGTGCCAGCAGCCGAGACAGGGGCAATCAGCCCCAGCATTTT. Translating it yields CASSRDRGNQPQHF.

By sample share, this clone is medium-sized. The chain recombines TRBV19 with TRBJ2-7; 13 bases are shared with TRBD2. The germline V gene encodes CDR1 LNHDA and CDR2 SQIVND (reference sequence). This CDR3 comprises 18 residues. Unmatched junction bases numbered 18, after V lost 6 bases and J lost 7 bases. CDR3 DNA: TGTGCCAGTAGCCGAAAGTCCCCGGGACTAGCGGGGACGTGGGAGCAGTACTTC. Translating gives CASSRKSPGLAGTWEQYF.

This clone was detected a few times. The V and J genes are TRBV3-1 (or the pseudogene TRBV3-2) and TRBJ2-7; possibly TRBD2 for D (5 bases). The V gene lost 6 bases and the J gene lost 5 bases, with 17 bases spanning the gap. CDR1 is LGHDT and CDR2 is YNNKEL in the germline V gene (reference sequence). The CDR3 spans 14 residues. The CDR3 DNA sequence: TGTGCCAGCAGTCCTAGCCTTGGGATCCACGAGCAGTACTTC. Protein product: CASSPSLGIHEQYF.

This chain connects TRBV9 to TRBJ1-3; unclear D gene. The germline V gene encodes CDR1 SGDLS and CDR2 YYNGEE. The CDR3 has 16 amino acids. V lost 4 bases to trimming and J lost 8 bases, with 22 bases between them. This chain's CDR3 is CASSPNLGGRVDTIYF. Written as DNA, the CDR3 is TGTGCCAGCAGCCCCAACCTTGGCGGTAGGGTGGACACCATATATTTT.

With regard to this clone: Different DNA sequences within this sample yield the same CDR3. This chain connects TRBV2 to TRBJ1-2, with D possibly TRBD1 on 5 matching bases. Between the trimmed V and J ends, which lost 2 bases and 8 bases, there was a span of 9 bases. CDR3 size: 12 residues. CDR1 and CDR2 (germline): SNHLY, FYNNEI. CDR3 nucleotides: TGTGCCAGCAGTGAAATCGGGGGGGGCTACACCTTC. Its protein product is CASSEIGGGYTF. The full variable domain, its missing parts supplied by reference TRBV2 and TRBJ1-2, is EPEVTQTPSHQVTQMGQEVILRCVPISNHLYFYWYRQILGQKVEFLVSFYNNEISEKSEIFDDQFSVERPDGSNFTLKIRSTKLEDSAMYFCASSEIGGGYTFGSGTRLTVV.